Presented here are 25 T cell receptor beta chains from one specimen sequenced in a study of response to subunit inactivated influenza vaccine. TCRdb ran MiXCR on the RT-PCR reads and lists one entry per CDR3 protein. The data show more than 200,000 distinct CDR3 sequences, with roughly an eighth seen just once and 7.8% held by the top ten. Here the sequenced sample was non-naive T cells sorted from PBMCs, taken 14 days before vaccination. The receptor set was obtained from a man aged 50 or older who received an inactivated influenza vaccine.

The CDR3 reads CSAVSGQGLRTEAFF. The CDR3 bases are TGCAGCGCCGTCTCGGGACAGGGGTTACGCACTGAAGCTTTCTTT. The chain has TRBV29-1 and TRBJ1-1; 10 bases match TRBD1. CDR1 is SQVTM and CDR2 is ANQGSEA in the germline V gene. The CDR3 runs to 15 residues. V shed 7 bases, J shed 4 bases, and the junction held 12 bases outside the gene matches.

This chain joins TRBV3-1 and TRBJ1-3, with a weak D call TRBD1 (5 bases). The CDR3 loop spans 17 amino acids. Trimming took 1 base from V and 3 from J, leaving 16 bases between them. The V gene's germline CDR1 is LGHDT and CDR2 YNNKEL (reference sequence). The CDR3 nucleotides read TGTGCCAGCAGCCAAGTCCCTGGGGGTGATTATGGAAACACCATATATTTT. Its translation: CASSQVPGGDYGNTIYF.

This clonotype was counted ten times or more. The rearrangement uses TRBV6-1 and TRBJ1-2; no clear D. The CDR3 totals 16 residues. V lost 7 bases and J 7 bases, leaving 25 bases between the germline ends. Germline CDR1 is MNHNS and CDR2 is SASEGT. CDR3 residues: CASNDGSYGAPGGYTF. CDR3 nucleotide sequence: TGTGCCAGCAATGACGGGTCCTACGGAGCTCCTGGTGGCTACACCTTC.

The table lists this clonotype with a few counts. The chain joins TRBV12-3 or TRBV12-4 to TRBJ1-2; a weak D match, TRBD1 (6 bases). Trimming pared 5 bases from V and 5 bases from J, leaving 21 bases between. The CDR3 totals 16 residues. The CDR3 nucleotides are TGTGCCAGCAGTAAGCGAGGGGGGGCTCGTGGTTATGGCTACACCTTC. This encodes CASSKRGGARGYGYTF.

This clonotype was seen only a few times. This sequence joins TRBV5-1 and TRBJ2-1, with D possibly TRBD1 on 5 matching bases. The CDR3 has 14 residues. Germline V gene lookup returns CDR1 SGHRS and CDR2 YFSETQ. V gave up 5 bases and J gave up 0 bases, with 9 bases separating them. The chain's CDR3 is CASRTDNSYNEQFF. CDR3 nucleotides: TGCGCCAGCAGGACGGACAACTCCTACAATGAGCAGTTCTTC.

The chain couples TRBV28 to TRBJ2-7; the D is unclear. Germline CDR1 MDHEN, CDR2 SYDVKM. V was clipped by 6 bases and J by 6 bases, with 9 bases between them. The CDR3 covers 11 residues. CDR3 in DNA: TGTGCCAGCAGCTCCCAAGGCGAGCAGTACTTC. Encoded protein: CASSSQGEQYF.

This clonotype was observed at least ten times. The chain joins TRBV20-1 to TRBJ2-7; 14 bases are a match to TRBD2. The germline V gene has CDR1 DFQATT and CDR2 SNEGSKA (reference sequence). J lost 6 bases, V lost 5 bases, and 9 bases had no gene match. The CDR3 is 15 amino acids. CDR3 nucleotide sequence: TGCAGTGCTGAGAGGACTAGCGGGAGGTTGAGCGAGCAGTACTTC. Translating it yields CSAERTSGRLSEQYF.

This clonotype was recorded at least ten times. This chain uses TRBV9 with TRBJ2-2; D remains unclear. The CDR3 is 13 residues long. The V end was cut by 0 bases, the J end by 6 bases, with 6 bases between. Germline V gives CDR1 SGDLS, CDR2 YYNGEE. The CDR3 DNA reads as TGTGCCAGCAGCGTAGAATCTGCCGGGGAGCTGTTTTTT. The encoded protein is CASSVESAGELFF.

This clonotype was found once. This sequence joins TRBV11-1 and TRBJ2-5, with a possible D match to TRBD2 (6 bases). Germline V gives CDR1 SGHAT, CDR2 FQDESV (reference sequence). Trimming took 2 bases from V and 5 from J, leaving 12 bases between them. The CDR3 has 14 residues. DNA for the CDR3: TGTGCCAGCAGCTTAAACCTCCTAGCGGAGACCCAGTACTTC. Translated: CASSLNLLAETQYF.

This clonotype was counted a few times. The DNA of the CDR3 is TGCGGGGCAGTCCCCTTTGACAGGGGCGATACGCAGTATTTT. It translates to CGAVPFDRGDTQYF. The chain carries TRBV20-1 and TRBJ2-3; TRBD1 agrees at 8 bases. The CDR3 spans 14 residues. Germline V lookup: CDR1 DFQATT, CDR2 SNEGSKA (reference sequence).

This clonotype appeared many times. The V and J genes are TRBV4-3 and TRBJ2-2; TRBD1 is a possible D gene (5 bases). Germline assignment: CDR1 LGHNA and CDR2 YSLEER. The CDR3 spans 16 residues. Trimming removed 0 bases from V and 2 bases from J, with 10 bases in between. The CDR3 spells CASSQDIGQNTGELFF. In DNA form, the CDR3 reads TGCGCCAGCAGCCAAGATATAGGACAAAACACCGGGGAGCTGTTTTTT.

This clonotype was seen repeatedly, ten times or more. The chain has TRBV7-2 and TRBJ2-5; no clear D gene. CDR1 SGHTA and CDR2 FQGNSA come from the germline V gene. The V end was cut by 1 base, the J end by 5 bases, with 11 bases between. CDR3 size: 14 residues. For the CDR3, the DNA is TGTGCCAGCAGCTTAGTTTACTTGGGGGAGACCCAGTACTTC. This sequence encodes CASSLVYLGETQYF.

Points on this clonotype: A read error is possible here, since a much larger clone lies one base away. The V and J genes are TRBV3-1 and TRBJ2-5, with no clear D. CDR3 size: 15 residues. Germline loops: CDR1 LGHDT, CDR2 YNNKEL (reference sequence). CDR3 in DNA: TGTGCCAGGAGCCAACCTTTGACATCCCAAGAGACCCAGTACTTC. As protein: CARSQPLTSQETQYF.

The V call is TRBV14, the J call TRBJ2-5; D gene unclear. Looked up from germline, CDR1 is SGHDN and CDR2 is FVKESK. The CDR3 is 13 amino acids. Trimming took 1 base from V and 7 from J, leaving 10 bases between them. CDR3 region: CASSQGVRGTQYF. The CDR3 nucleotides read TGTGCCAGCAGCCAAGGTGTACGTGGGACCCAGTACTTC.

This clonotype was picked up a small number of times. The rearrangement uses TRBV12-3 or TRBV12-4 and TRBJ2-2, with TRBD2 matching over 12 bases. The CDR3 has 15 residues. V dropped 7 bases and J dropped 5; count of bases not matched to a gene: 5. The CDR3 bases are TGTGCCAGCATTTCTAGCGGGGGGGCAACCGGGGAGCTGTTTTTT. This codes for CASISSGGATGELFF.

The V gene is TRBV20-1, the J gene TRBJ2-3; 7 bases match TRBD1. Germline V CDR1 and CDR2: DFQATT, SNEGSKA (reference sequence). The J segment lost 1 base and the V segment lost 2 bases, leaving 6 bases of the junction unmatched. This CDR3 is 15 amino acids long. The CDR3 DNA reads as TGCAGTGCTAGATCCCACGGGACAGGCACAGATACGCAGTATTTT. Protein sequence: CSARSHGTGTDTQYF.

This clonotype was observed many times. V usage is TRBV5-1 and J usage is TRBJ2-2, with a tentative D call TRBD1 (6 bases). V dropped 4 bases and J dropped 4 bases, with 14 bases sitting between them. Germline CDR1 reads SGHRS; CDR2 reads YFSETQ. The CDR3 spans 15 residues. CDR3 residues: CASSDRTATTGELFF. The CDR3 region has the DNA TGCGCCAGCAGCGACAGGACGGCGACCACCGGGGAGCTGTTTTTT.

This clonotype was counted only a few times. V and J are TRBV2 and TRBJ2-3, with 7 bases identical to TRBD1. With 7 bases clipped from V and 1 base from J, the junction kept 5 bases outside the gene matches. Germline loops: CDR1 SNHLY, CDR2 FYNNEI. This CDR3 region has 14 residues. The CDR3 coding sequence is TGTGCCAGCATCCCCGACAGGGGCACAGATACGCAGTATTTT. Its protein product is CASIPDRGTDTQYF.

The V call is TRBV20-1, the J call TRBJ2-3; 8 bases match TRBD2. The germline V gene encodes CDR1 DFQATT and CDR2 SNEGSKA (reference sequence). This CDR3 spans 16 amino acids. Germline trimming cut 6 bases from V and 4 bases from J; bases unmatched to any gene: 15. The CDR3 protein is CSAKALGGAFSDTQYF. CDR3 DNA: TGCAGTGCCAAGGCCCTCGGGGGGGCTTTTTCAGATACGCAGTATTTT.

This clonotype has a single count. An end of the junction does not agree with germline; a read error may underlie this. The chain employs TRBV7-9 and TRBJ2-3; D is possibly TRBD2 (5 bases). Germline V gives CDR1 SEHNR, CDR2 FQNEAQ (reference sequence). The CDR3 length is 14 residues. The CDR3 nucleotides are TGTGCCAGCAGCGGGGAGCCTAGCACAGCTACGCAGTATTTT. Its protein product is CASSGEPSTATQYF.

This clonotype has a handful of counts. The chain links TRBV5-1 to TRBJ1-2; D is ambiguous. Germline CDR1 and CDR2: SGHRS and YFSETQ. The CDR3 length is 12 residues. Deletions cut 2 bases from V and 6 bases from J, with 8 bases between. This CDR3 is CASSFSGNGYTF. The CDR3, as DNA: TGCGCCAGCAGCTTTTCCGGGAATGGCTACACCTTC.

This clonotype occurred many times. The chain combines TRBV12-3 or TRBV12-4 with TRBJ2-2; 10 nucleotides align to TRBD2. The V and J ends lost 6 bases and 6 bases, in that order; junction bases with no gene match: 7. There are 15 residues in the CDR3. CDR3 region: CASSQSGGVSGELFF. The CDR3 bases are TGTGCCAGCAGCCAAAGCGGGGGGGTATCCGGGGAGCTGTTTTTT.

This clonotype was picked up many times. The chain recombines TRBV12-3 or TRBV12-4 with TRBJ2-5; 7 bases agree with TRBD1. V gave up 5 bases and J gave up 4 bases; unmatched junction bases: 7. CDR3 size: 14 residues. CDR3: CASSARTGGETQYF. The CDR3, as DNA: TGTGCCAGCAGTGCTCGGACAGGAGGAGAGACCCAGTACTTC.

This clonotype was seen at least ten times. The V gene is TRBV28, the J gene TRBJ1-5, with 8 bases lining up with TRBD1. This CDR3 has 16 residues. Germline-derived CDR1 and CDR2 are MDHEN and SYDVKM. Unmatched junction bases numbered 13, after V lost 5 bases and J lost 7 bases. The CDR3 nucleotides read TGTGCCAGCAGTCCCCTCGGGACAGGAATGGGACAGCCCCAGCATTTT. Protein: CASSPLGTGMGQPQHF.

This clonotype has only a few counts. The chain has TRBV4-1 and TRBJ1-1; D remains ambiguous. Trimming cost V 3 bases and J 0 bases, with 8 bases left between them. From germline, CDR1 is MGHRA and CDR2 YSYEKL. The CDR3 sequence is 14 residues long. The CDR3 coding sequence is TGCGCCAGCAGCCAGGTTCAGGTGAACACTGAAGCTTTCTTT. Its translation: CASSQVQVNTEAFF.